The T cell receptor beta chain under discussion was sequenced for a study of PD-1 blockade in classical Hodgkin lymphoma. Overall study results and limits: The causes of the repertoire differences, possibly disease activity or prior therapy, remain undefined. With CD4+ cells, TCR diversity rose significantly by C4D1, but not with CD8+ cells.

The method was immunoSEQ multiplex PCR; TCRdb's version includes in-frame clones alone and lacks a portion of them. The table has approximately 7,600 clones, around 79% seen once; the top ten hold approximately 30%. Germline CDR1 LNHDA, CDR2 SQIVND (reference sequence). The CDR3 has 12 amino acids. V was clipped by 6 bases and J by 4 bases, with 10 bases between them. With regard to this clone: Its specificity is not known.

Sample time point: cycle 4 day 1 (C4D1), after less than seven weeks of nivolumab. Every patient was affected by relapse after autologous stem cell transplantation, while exposure to brentuximab vedotin was not uniform. From thawed PBMCs, CD8+ T cells were isolated by magnetic negative selection. The study recorded best responses of complete response, partial response or progressive disease. The J gene is TRBJ2-7, the V gene TRBV19; perhaps TRBD2 as D (5 bases). The sample in question was CD8+ T cells from blood, obtained before the fourth cycle of nivolumab. This clonotype originated in a human donor with classical Hodgkin lymphoma. The CDR3 loop is CASSPTGYEQYF. DNA of the CDR3: TGTGCCAGTAGCCCGACGGGGTACGAGCAGTACTTC.